The text below deals with one T cell receptor beta chain. There are 13 residues in the CDR3. Trimming pared 6 bases from V and 5 bases from J, leaving 13 bases between. CDR1 and CDR2 (germline): MNHNS, SASEGT. The data derive from a study of shared clonotypes between healthy human individuals. TCRdb's table, derived via immunoSEQ multiplex PCR, lists solely in-frame clones and lacks some. The sample consists of 2 million to 2.5 million clones, more than 85% of them appearing once. The split of CD4+ cells yielded CD45RA+ naive and CD45RA-negative memory subsets. Sample: naive CD4+ T cells from PBMCs. Subset noted: CD45RA+ positively selected. This sequence originates from a man between 18 and 35 years old in good health. Some clones in this sample may be carry-over from other donors' samples. This sequence joins TRBV6-1 and TRBJ2-5; D possibly corresponds to TRBD1 (5 bases). The CDR3 loop is CASRQRGSETQYF. The CDR3 DNA is TGTGCCAGCAGACAAAGGGGATCTGAGACCCAGTACTTC.